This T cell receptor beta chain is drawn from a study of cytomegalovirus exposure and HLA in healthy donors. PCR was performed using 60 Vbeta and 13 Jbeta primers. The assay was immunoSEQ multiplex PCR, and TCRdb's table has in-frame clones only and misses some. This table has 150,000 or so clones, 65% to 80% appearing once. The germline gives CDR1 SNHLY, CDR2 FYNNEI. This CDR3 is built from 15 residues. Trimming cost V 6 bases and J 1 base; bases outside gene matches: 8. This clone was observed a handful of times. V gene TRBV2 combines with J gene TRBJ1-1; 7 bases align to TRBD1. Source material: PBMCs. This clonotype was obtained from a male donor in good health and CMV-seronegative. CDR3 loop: CASSPLGTANTEAFF. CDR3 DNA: TGTGCCAGCAGCCCACTCGGGACAGCGAACACTGAAGCTTTCTTT.